The source of this T cell receptor (beta chain) is a study of blood T cell repertoires in COVID-19. Study-wide context: Some COVID-19 samples were acute and others convalescent; all came from the United States, Italy and Spain. T cells, B-cell-depleted T cells, or PBMCs provided the cDNA or gDNA that served as material.

In the study's own analysis: Amplification with reference gene primers provided the estimates of nucleated cell counts. Here immunoSEQ multiplex PCR was the method, and the copy in TCRdb shows in-frame clones only, minus some. Clone size and the V and J calls come from that table; the DNA yielded D and trimming. The sample gives fewer than 250,000 clones, roughly 85% of which show up once; around 0.96% is in the top ten. Unmatched junction bases numbered 15, after V lost 6 bases and J lost 3 bases. In germline, CDR1 is MDHEN, CDR2 SYDVKM. This CDR3 is built from 17 residues. The chain couples TRBV28 to TRBJ2-7; 9 bases match TRBD1. Sample: peripheral blood. The TCR sequence derives from a man in his forties with acute or convalescent COVID-19. The CDR3 reads CASRTPAGQGMYYEQYF. CDR3 nucleotide sequence: TGTGCCAGCAGAACACCCGCCGGACAGGGGATGTACTACGAGCAGTACTTC.